What follows are 16 T cell receptor beta chains derived from one specimen sequenced in a study of blood T cell repertoires in COVID-19. Clones were read by immunoSEQ multiplex PCR, and TCRdb kept only the in-frame ones, dropping some. The table includes fewer than 300,000 clones, approximately 92% detected once. Specimen: peripheral blood. The source is a person aged 18 to 35 with COVID-19, enrolled during active disease.

V gene TRBV4-1 combines with J gene TRBJ1-1; D is uncertain. Germline V gene sequence: CDR1 MGHRA, CDR2 YSYEKL. The CDR3 is 15 residues long. V lost 6 bases and J lost 1, with 15 bases in between. The CDR3 region is CASSLTNRGNTEAFF. CDR3 in DNA: TGCGCCAGCAGTCTAACTAACCGCGGGAACACTGAAGCTTTCTTT.

The chain carries TRBV3-1 (or the pseudogene TRBV3-2) and TRBJ2-7; D is possibly TRBD1 (6 bases). The V end lost 3 bases, the J end lost 2 bases, and 8 bases lay between the germline ends. CDR1 and CDR2 from the germline V gene are LGHDT and YNNKEL (reference sequence). The CDR3 consists of 13 residues. The CDR3 region has the DNA TGTGCCAGCAGCCAGGACAGCCCCTACGAGCAGTACTTC. Translated, it gives CASSQDSPYEQYF.

V usage is TRBV5-1 and J usage is TRBJ2-3; 10 bases map to TRBD1. CDR1 is SGHRS, CDR2 YFSETQ, per germline. V dropped 2 bases and J dropped 1; count of bases not matched to a gene: 7. This CDR3 is built from 17 residues. The CDR3 region is CASSFPVGTGGTDTQYF. CDR3 in DNA: TGCGCCAGCAGCTTCCCCGTCGGGACAGGGGGCACAGATACGCAGTATTTT. The entire variable domain, with the rest obtained from reference TRBV5-1 and TRBJ2-3, is as follows: KAGVTQTPRYLIKTRGQQVTLSCSPISGHRSVSWYQQTPGQGLQFLFEYFSETQRNKGNFPGRFSGRQFSNSRSEMNVSTLELGDSALYLCASSFPVGTGGTDTQYFGPGTRLTVL.

The chain couples TRBV27 to TRBJ1-1, with D perhaps matching TRBD1 (5 bases). Germline V gene lookup returns CDR1 MNHEY and CDR2 SMNVEV (reference sequence). The ends were cut back, 2 bases at V and 3 bases at J, with 22 bases in the middle. The CDR3 is 18 residues long. CDR3 DNA sequence: TGTGCCAGCAGTTTAGATTGGGGAAAAAAAATGGGGCACACTGAAGCTTTCTTT. It is translated as CASSLDWGKKMGHTEAFF.

The chain joins TRBV2 to TRBJ2-3, with TRBD2 identical over 7 bases. This CDR3 has 18 amino acids. The germline V gene encodes CDR1 SNHLY and CDR2 FYNNEI. With V trimmed by 5 bases and J by 0 bases, 14 bases remained unmatched. DNA for the CDR3: TGTGCCAGCAGTTCCCCCGATATGACTAGCTCTAGCACAGATACGCAGTATTTT. Protein sequence: CASSSPDMTSSSTDTQYF.

The chain links TRBV11-3 to TRBJ2-1, with a possible D match to TRBD2 (6 bases). Germline CDR1 reads SGHNT; CDR2 reads YENEEA. Trimming removed 2 bases from V and 8 bases from J, with 13 bases in between. The CDR3 has 14 residues. CDR3 in DNA: TGTGCCAGCAGCTTAATTCCTAGCGCGGATGAGCAGTTCTTC. Protein sequence: CASSLIPSADEQFF.

This chain uses TRBV5-5 with TRBJ2-1, with D perhaps matching TRBD2 (6 bases). Germline lookup yields CDR1 SGHKS and CDR2 YYEKEE (reference sequence). Between the trimmed V and J ends, which lost 0 bases and 9 bases, there was a span of 16 bases. This CDR3 is built from 15 residues. The DNA for the CDR3 is TGTGCCAGCAGCTTGGGGGGACTGGGTAAAGGTGAGCAGTTCTTC. It specifies CASSLGGLGKGEQFF.

This clone was seen only once. J is TRBJ2-1 and V is TRBV10-3; 9 nucleotides line up with TRBD2. The V gene's germline CDR1 is ENHRY and CDR2 SYGVKD. V dropped 8 bases and J dropped 7; count of bases not matched to a gene: 6. CDR3 length equals 13 residues. The CDR3 loop is CAIEAAGGNEQFF. The CDR3 DNA follows: TGTGCCATCGAAGCAGCGGGAGGAAATGAGCAGTTCTTC.

This rearrangement joins TRBV30 to TRBJ1-2, with unresolved D. Germline V lookup: CDR1 GTSNPN, CDR2 SVGIG (reference sequence). CDR3 length: 12 residues. V was shortened by 4 bases and J by 0 bases, with 6 bases between the two germline ends. CDR3 nucleotide sequence: TGTGCCTGGAAAACAGCTAACTATGGCTACACCTTC. This encodes CAWKTANYGYTF.

This clone was picked up one time. V is TRBV7-8 and J is TRBJ2-3, with D unclear. The germline V and J ends were trimmed by 7 bases and 2 bases, with 16 bases remaining between them. The CDR3 is 15 residues long. Germline CDR1 SGHVS, CDR2 FQNEAQ. CDR3 DNA sequence: TGTGCCAGCATCCCGACTGCCCTTGTCACAGATACGCAGTATTTT. It encodes CASIPTALVTDTQYF.

The genes are TRBV7-8 and TRBJ2-3, with 7 bases that match TRBD1. The V segment lost 5 bases and the J segment 4 bases; nucleotides outside the gene matches: 15. CDR3 size: 17 residues. The V gene's germline CDR1 is SGHVS and CDR2 FQNEAQ. The CDR3 DNA follows: TGTGCCAGCAGCCCGCCCTTCACAGGGGCGGTGGCAGATACGCAGTATTTT. Its translation: CASSPPFTGAVADTQYF.

CDR3 coding DNA: TGTGCCAGCAGCGTATTGGAGACGGGGAACAATGAGCAGTTCTTC. Protein sequence: CASSVLETGNNEQFF. The chain joins TRBV9 to TRBJ2-1; weak D call: TRBD2 (5 bases). CDR1 and CDR2 (germline): SGDLS, YYNGEE. CDR3 size: 15 residues. Between the trimmed V and J ends, which lost 1 base and 5 bases, there was a span of 13 bases. Combining the CDR3 with reference TRBV9 and TRBJ2-1 gives the whole variable domain DSGVTQTPKHLITATGQRVTLRCSPRSGDLSVYWYQQSLDQGLQFLIQYYNGEERAKGNILERFSAQQFPDLHSELNLSSLELGDSALYFCASSVLETGNNEQFFGPGTRLTVL.

This clone was detected once. V usage is TRBV3-1 (or the pseudogene TRBV3-2) and J usage is TRBJ2-2, with no clear D. The CDR3 length is 12 residues. Germline CDR1 and CDR2: LGHDT and YNNKEL (reference sequence). The V and J ends lost 2 bases and 5 bases respectively, with 3 bases between them. CDR3 amino acids: CASSQTTGELFF. The CDR3 DNA sequence: TGTGCCAGCAGCCAAACAACCGGGGAGCTGTTTTTT.

This chain connects TRBV6-5 to TRBJ2-2, with D possibly TRBD1 on 6 matching bases. CDR1 MNHEY and CDR2 SVGAGI come from the germline V gene. The CDR3 totals 14 residues. Trimming stripped 4 bases from V and 1 base from J, with 7 bases between. CDR3 sequence (DNA): TGTGCCAGCAGTTCGGGACAGAACACCGGGGAGCTGTTTTTT. It is translated as CASSSGQNTGELFF.

V and J are TRBV19 and TRBJ2-5; 12 bases are a match to TRBD2. The CDR3 is made up of 15 amino acids. Germline CDR1 reads LNHDA; CDR2 reads SQIVND (reference sequence). V gave up 5 bases and J gave up 5 bases; unmatched junction bases: 6. The CDR3 nucleotides are TGTGCCAGTAGTCCGGGACTAGCGGGCGGGGAGACCCAGTACTTC. Translating it yields CASSPGLAGGETQYF.

J is TRBJ2-2 and V is TRBV7-8; 10 bases agree with TRBD1. Germline CDR1 reads SGHVS; CDR2 reads FQNEAQ. With 5 bases clipped from V and 7 bases from J, the junction kept 7 bases outside the gene matches. This CDR3 spans 15 amino acids. The CDR3 here is CASSPPRTGGGELFF. CDR3 DNA: TGTGCCAGCAGCCCCCCCCGGACAGGGGGCGGGGAGCTGTTTTTT.